This T cell receptor (beta chain) originates from a study of T cells after yellow fever vaccination (dated by TCRdb to about 2019). Describing the broader study: The SMART-Seq v4 Ultra Low Input RNA kit was used to prepare libraries from fractions with low cell numbers. Blood was collected at multiple timepoints before and after primary and secondary immunization, and bulk PBMC replicates and cell subsets were isolated. Two healthy male donors, one aged 18 to 29 and one aged 30 to 40 years, made up the cohort. To track T-cell clones before and after primary and booster YFV17D yellow fever vaccination, bulk TCR alpha and beta repertoires were sequenced longitudinally.

The investigation overall reported the following: A small share of clonotypes was detected in both CD4 and CD8 compartments, with the overlap likely arising from convergent recombination. The secondary T-cell response was weaker than the primary response but faster, peaking on day 5 instead of day 15. The study included only a couple of donors, which limits how far the findings can be generalized. Most clones expanded after primary vaccination (almost 98% of CD4 and roughly 91% of CD8) were re-detected after the booster, suggesting that broad memory maintenance occurred. Computational filtering was required because FACS-sorted repertoires could contain abundant contaminating clonotypes from the bulk population.

TCR cDNA was synthesized by 5'RACE template switching, through which a universal primer site and unique molecular identifiers were introduced. Priming for cDNA synthesis came from both the TCR alpha and TCR beta constant segments. Library amplification used two PCR steps, and the second PCR step added sample barcodes and sequencing adapters. Sequencing of libraries was performed on Illumina HiSeq 2500 (2x100 bp) or NovaSeq (2x150 bp). Regarding the original processing steps: Demultiplexing of reads and collapsing into UMI consensus sequences were performed with MIGEC, and V(D)J alignment was carried out with MiXCR. Vaccine-responding clonotypes were identified with edgeR using replicate PBMC samples, with FDR below 0.01 and a log2 fold change above 5 up to day 15 being required. Each bulk clonotype was labeled CD4 or CD8 based on which sequenced repertoire, CD4 or CD8, contained the clonotype at higher abundance. TCRdb trimmed public reads at Q25 via fastp, called clones via MiXCR and kept in-frame beta chains. Identical CDR3 proteins give one entry, which carries the most common genes and DNA. It is TCRdb's table, rather than the study itself, that gives the V and J calls and clone size. The sample contains hundreds of thousands of distinct CDR3 sequences, roughly a sixth of them found a single time. The top ten clones comprise around 15% of the sample.

There are 15 amino acids in the CDR3, from cysteine to valine inclusive. This entry keeps only the CDR3 DNA: 45 bases, framed from base 1. V ends up 3 bases short and J 6 bases short, with an unmatched junction base count of 8. Looking up the germline V gene yields CDR1 SGHTA and CDR2 FQGNSA. Per the publication, the treatment or condition label means: live attenuated yellow fever vaccine strain. At each blood-draw timepoint, two biological replicates of bulk PBMCs were obtained. PBMCs were isolated from peripheral blood using a standard Ficoll-Paque protocol. RNA was extracted with TriZol from bulk PBMCs, CD4 and CD8 fractions, and dextramer-positive and dextramer-negative fractions. Points on this clonotype: Its antigen remains undetermined. The record has no base qualities; no much larger clone is one base away.

The sample was PBMCs, taken less than 6 days after the first yellow fever vaccination. Recombination joined TRBV7-2 with TRBJ2-7, and 10 bases in between align with TRBD1. This TCR was recovered from a man aged 18 to 29 who received the YFV17D yellow fever vaccine. The base sequence is TGTGCCAGCAGCTTCGGGACAGGGGTTTTCTCCGAGCAGTACGTC. Translation gives CASSFGTGVFSEQYV.